The clone carrying this T cell receptor (beta chain) occurred many times. The antigen is unknown. Every subset had its genomic DNA shared out evenly among several immunoSEQ plates. Libraries were prepared by immunoSEQ multiplex PCR; TCRdb keeps only in-frame clonotypes and omits some of them. The sample carries roughly 110,000 clones, over 65% recorded once. The CDR3 extends over 13 amino acids. V lost 0 bases to trimming and J lost 11 bases, with 13 bases between them. Germline loops: CDR1 LGHNA, CDR2 YNFKEQ. The sample comes from a study of shared clonotypes between healthy human individuals. The study's findings and limits: Non-shared clonotypes were found to have lower generation probabilities than the clonotypes that were shared by all four of the sorted-subset donors. Donor scarcity curtailed the genetic and exposure-history diversity represented herein.

Sequencing was done on a sample of memory CD8+ T cells sorted from blood. Stated subset: CD45RO+ cells pooled with CCR7-negative TemRA cells. The chain combines TRBV4-2 with TRBJ1-1; possible D gene TRBD1, 5 bases. This sequence was found in a woman in her thirties in good health. CDR3 protein: CASSQDGAGPAFF. The CDR3 DNA follows: TGTGCCAGCAGCCAAGATGGGGCAGGGCCGGCTTTCTTT.